Listed below are T cell receptor beta chains from one sample, sequenced in a study of blood T cell repertoires in COVID-19. Clones were sequenced by immunoSEQ multiplex PCR, and TCRdb holds only the in-frame ones, with some missing. The sample contains hundreds of thousands of clones, about 82% of which appear only once. Source material: peripheral blood. The source is a woman in her forties or fifties with active or convalescent COVID-19. CDR3s include the opening cysteine and the closing phenylalanine or tryptophan. A D gene is named only where the DNA matches it firmly. Clone size, where shown, is once, few, many, or a class for clones that have expanded.

D: TRBD1
J: TRBJ2-7
size: .
V: TRBV7-3
CDR3: CASSLGQGQYEQYF
DNA: TGTGCCAGCAGCCTGGGACAGGGGCAGTACGAGCAGTACTTC

D: TRBD1
J: TRBJ1-2
size: .
V: TRBV19
CDR3: CASSTNRGDGGYTF
DNA: TGTGCCAGTAGTACTAACAGGGGAGACGGAGGCTACACCTTC

D: TRBD2
J: TRBJ2-7
size: many
V: TRBV6-1
CDR3: CASSELAGGVHEQYF
DNA: TGTGCCAGCAGTGAACTAGCGGGAGGAGTCCACGAGCAGTACTTC

D: .
J: TRBJ1-2
size: .
V: TRBV27
CDR3: CASSLSGAYGYTF
DNA: TGTGCCAGCAGTTTATCGGGGGCCTATGGCTACACCTTC

D: .
J: TRBJ1-1
size: .
V: TRBV7-6
CDR3: CASSLQGFTEAFF
DNA: TGTGCCAGCAGCTTACAGGGATTCACTGAAGCTTTCTTT

D: .
J: TRBJ1-5
size: many
V: TRBV5-1
CDR3: CASSLSGGNQPQHF
DNA: TGCGCCAGCAGCTTGTCAGGGGGCAATCAGCCCCAGCATTTT

D: .
J: TRBJ2-2
size: .
V: TRBV4-2
CDR3: CASSLDTGELFF
DNA: TGTGCCAGCAGCCTCGACACCGGGGAGCTGTTTTTT

D: .
J: TRBJ2-1
size: once
V: TRBV12-3/TRBV12-4
CDR3: CASSNPGNFWQFF
DNA: TGTGCCAGCAGTAATCCAGGGAATTTTTGGCAGTTCTTC

D: TRBD1
J: TRBJ1-1
size: .
V: TRBV4-1
CDR3: CASSQRDRANTEAFF
DNA: TGCGCCAGCAGCCAACGGGACAGGGCGAACACTGAAGCTTTCTTT

D: TRBD2
J: TRBJ2-1
size: .
V: TRBV7-3
CDR3: CASSLASGGYNEQFF
DNA: TGTGCCAGCAGCTTAGCTAGCGGGGGTTACAATGAGCAGTTCTTC

D: .
J: TRBJ1-1
size: .
V: TRBV3-1/TRBV3-2
CDR3: CASSHDTKFEAFF
DNA: TGTGCCAGCAGCCATGACACAAAGTTTGAAGCTTTCTTT

D: TRBD2
J: TRBJ2-5
size: .
V: TRBV12-5
CDR3: CASGKDLGGETQYF
DNA: TGTGCTAGTGGCAAGGACCTGGGGGGGGAGACCCAGTACTTC

D: .
J: TRBJ1-1
size: .
V: TRBV4-1
CDR3: CASSQDRQMNTEAFF
DNA: TGCGCCAGCAGCCAAGATAGACAGATGAACACTGAAGCTTTCTTT

D: TRBD1
J: TRBJ2-7
size: .
V: TRBV24-1
CDR3: CATSDPRAGGNEQYF
DNA: TGTGCCACCAGTGATCCACGGGCAGGGGGCAACGAGCAGTACTTC

D: .
J: TRBJ1-1
size: .
V: TRBV6-4
CDR3: CASSVDRNTEAFF
DNA: TGTGCCAGCAGTGTGGACAGGAACACTGAAGCTTTCTTT

D: TRBD2
J: TRBJ2-5
size: few
V: TRBV9
CDR3: CASSVELAGVIWETQYF
DNA: TGTGCCAGCAGCGTAGAACTAGCGGGAGTGATATGGGAGACCCAGTACTTC

D: TRBD1
J: TRBJ1-6
size: .
V: TRBV25-1
CDR3: CASSNPGTGAVSLHF
DNA: TGTGCCAGCAGTAACCCCGGGACAGGGGCGGTTAGCCTCCACTTT

D: TRBD1
J: TRBJ1-1
size: .
V: TRBV7-6
CDR3: CASSLQGGPGTEAFF
DNA: TGTGCCAGCAGCTTACAGGGGGGACCGGGCACTGAAGCTTTCTTT

D: TRBD1
J: TRBJ2-2
size: once
V: TRBV11-2
CDR3: CASSLKTPPRGLAGELFF
DNA: TGTGCCAGCAGCTTAAAAACCCCTCCCAGGGGGCTGGCCGGGGAGCTGTTTTTT

D: .
J: TRBJ1-2
size: .
V: TRBV6-4
CDR3: CASSADPAGYYGYTF
DNA: TGTGCCAGCAGTGCTGATCCGGCGGGGTACTATGGCTACACCTTC

D: .
J: TRBJ2-7
size: .
V: TRBV7-9
CDR3: CASSPSKQGKFNEQYF
DNA: TGTGCCAGCAGCCCCTCTAAGCAGGGGAAGTTCAACGAGCAGTACTTC

D: .
J: TRBJ2-2
size: .
V: TRBV19
CDR3: CASSTPVGGVGTGELFF
DNA: TGTGCCAGTAGTACCCCCGTCGGGGGAGTTGGGACCGGGGAGCTGTTTTTT

D: TRBD2
J: TRBJ2-7
size: .
V: TRBV11-2
CDR3: CASSLVHAGARNEQYF
DNA: TGTGCCAGCAGCTTAGTACATGCGGGAGCGAGGAACGAGCAGTACTTC

D: TRBD2
J: TRBJ2-2
size: few
V: TRBV11-2
CDR3: CASSSDRLAVAGKPGELFF
DNA: TGTGCCAGCAGCTCCGATCGACTAGCGGTAGCCGGCAAGCCCGGGGAGCTGTTTTTT

D: .
J: TRBJ1-4
size: .
V: TRBV4-1
CDR3: CASSQDRSKGRNEKLFF
DNA: TGCGCCAGCAGCCAAGATCGGTCGAAGGGGCGTAATGAAAAACTGTTTTTT

D: .
J: TRBJ1-4
size: .
V: TRBV4-1
CDR3: CASSDRSANEKLFF
DNA: TGCGCCAGCAGCGACCGGAGCGCTAATGAAAAACTGTTTTTT

D: .
J: TRBJ1-1
size: .
V: TRBV6-5
CDR3: CASEGGSMNTEAFF
DNA: TGTGCCAGCGAGGGCGGATCGATGAACACTGAAGCTTTCTTT

D: .
J: TRBJ2-2
size: .
V: TRBV7-6
CDR3: CASSLVTTTGTGELFF
DNA: TGTGCCAGCAGCTTAGTGACTACCACGGGCACCGGGGAGCTGTTTTTT

D: TRBD1
J: TRBJ2-7
size: .
V: TRBV11-2
CDR3: CASSSRWGTGSYEQYF
DNA: TGTGCCAGCAGCTCCAGGTGGGGGACAGGGTCCTACGAGCAGTACTTC

D: TRBD2
J: TRBJ2-2
size: once
V: TRBV5-1
CDR3: CASSVGSGRAPGELFF
DNA: TGCGCCAGCAGCGTCGGTAGCGGGAGGGCCCCCGGGGAGCTGTTTTTT

D: .
J: TRBJ1-2
size: .
V: TRBV15
CDR3: CATSREGAGYGYTF
DNA: TGTGCCACCAGCAGAGAGGGGGCAGGGTATGGCTACACCTTC

D: TRBD2
J: TRBJ2-1
size: once
V: TRBV27
CDR3: CASSLWRLAGDNEQFF
DNA: TGTGCCAGCAGTTTATGGAGACTAGCGGGAGACAATGAGCAGTTCTTC

D: TRBD2
J: TRBJ2-3
size: .
V: TRBV7-3
CDR3: CASSVAGVFTDTQYF
DNA: TGTGCCAGCAGCGTAGCGGGAGTCTTCACAGATACGCAGTATTTT

D: .
J: TRBJ2-7
size: .
V: TRBV4-1
CDR3: CASSQVIPHEQYF
DNA: TGCGCCAGCAGCCAAGTAATCCCCCACGAGCAGTACTTC

D: .
J: TRBJ2-3
size: .
V: TRBV15
CDR3: CATSRSTRRADTQYF
DNA: TGTGCCACCAGCAGGTCGACTAGACGCGCAGATACGCAGTATTTT

D: TRBD2
J: TRBJ2-7
size: .
V: TRBV10-1
CDR3: CASSELAGLSEQYF
DNA: TGCGCCAGCAGTGAACTAGCGGGATTGAGCGAGCAGTACTTC

D: .
J: TRBJ2-2
size: .
V: TRBV4-1
CDR3: CASSQWPMVTGELFF
DNA: TGCGCCAGCAGCCAATGGCCCATGGTGACAGGGGAGCTGTTTTTT

D: .
J: TRBJ1-6
size: few
V: TRBV4-1
CDR3: CASSQDAGQGPGNSPLHF
DNA: TGCGCCAGCAGCCAAGATGCTGGCCAGGGTCCCGGGAATTCACCCCTCCACTTT

D: .
J: TRBJ1-2
size: .
V: TRBV11-2
CDR3: CASSLTGRNYGYTF
DNA: TGTGCCAGCAGCTTGACGGGAAGAAACTATGGCTACACCTTC

D: TRBD1
J: TRBJ1-1
size: .
V: TRBV29-1
CDR3: CSVLGQGNSEAFF
DNA: TGCAGCGTTCTAGGACAGGGGAATTCTGAAGCTTTCTTT

D: TRBD2
J: TRBJ2-7
size: .
V: TRBV2
CDR3: CASSATSGRQYF
DNA: TGTGCCAGCAGTGCAACTAGCGGGAGGCAGTACTTC

D: TRBD1
J: TRBJ2-1
size: .
V: TRBV25-1
CDR3: CASSVTGGAYNEQFF
DNA: TGTGCCAGCAGTGTTACAGGGGGAGCCTACAATGAGCAGTTCTTC

D: .
J: TRBJ1-1
size: .
V: TRBV7-2
CDR3: CASSLVQGSNTEAFF
DNA: TGTGCCAGCAGCTTAGTTCAGGGATCGAACACTGAAGCTTTCTTT

D: .
J: TRBJ2-5
size: .
V: TRBV6-2/TRBV6-3
CDR3: CASSSYAGDQGETQYF
DNA: TGTGCCAGCAGTTCTTATGCAGGGGACCAAGGGGAGACCCAGTACTTC

D: .
J: TRBJ1-1
size: .
V: TRBV11-2
CDR3: CASSSTPEAFF
DNA: TGTGCCAGCAGCTCAACACCTGAAGCTTTCTTT

D: .
J: TRBJ1-5
size: few
V: TRBV19
CDR3: CASSADSGNQPQHF
DNA: TGTGCCAGTAGTGCAGACAGCGGCAATCAGCCCCAGCATTTT

D: TRBD2
J: TRBJ2-5
size: .
V: TRBV6-5
CDR3: CASSRTSRGETQYF
DNA: TGTGCCAGCAGCCGGACTAGCAGGGGAGAGACCCAGTACTTC

D: .
J: TRBJ1-6
size: .
V: TRBV5-1
CDR3: CASSLGVQSSYNSPLHF
DNA: TGCGCCAGCAGCTTAGGGGTACAGAGCTCCTATAATTCACCCCTCCACTTT

D: TRBD2
J: TRBJ2-3
size: once
V: TRBV28
CDR3: CASSPGTSGRFYTDTQYF
DNA: TGTGCCAGCAGTCCCGGGACTAGCGGGAGGTTTTACACAGATACGCAGTATTTT

D: TRBD2
J: TRBJ2-7
size: .
V: TRBV7-6
CDR3: CASSPLRGSSHEQYF
DNA: TGTGCCAGCAGCCCCCTCCGCGGGAGTTCACACGAGCAGTACTTC

D: .
J: TRBJ1-1
size: .
V: TRBV4-1
CDR3: CASSHAGQYEAFF
DNA: TGCGCCAGCAGTCATGCTGGACAGTATGAAGCTTTCTTT

D: TRBD1
J: TRBJ2-7
size: .
V: TRBV2
CDR3: CASRRQGASNEQYF
DNA: TGTGCCAGCAGGAGACAGGGGGCTAGTAACGAGCAGTACTTC